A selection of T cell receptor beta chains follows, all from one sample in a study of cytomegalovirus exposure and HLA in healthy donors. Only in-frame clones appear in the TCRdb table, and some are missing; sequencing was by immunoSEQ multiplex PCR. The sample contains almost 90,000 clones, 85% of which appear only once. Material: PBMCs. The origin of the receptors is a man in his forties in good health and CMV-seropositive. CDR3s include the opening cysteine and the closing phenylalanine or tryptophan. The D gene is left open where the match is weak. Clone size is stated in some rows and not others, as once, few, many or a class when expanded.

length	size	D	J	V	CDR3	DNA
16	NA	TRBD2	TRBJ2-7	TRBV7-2	CASSLQAGGPRNEQYF	TGTGCCAGCAGCTTACAAGCGGGAGGGCCAAGGAACGAGCAGTACTTC
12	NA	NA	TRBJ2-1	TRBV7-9	CASSLAGVEQFF	TGTGCCAGCAGCTTAGCAGGGGTTGAGCAGTTCTTC
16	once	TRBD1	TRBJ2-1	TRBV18	CASSPLETGGYNEQFF	TGTGCCAGCTCACCTTTAGAAACAGGGGGCTACAATGAGCAGTTCTTC
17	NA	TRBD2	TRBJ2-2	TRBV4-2	CASSNFLAGGHTGELFF	TGTGCCAGCAGCAACTTCCTAGCGGGAGGGCACACCGGGGAGCTGTTTTTT
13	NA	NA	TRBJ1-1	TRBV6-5	CASSDVAGTEAFF	TGTGCCAGCAGTGACGTGGCGGGAACTGAAGCTTTCTTT
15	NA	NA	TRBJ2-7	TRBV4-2	CASSQRDSIIYEQYF	TGTGCCAGCAGCCAGAGGGACTCGATCATCTACGAGCAGTACTTC
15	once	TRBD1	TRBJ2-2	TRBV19	CASSLQGANTGELFF	TGTGCCAGTAGCCTGCAGGGGGCGAACACCGGGGAGCTGTTTTTT
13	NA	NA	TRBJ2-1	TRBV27	CASSPRTISGQFF	TGTGCCAGCAGTCCACGGACTATTTCGGGGCAGTTCTTC
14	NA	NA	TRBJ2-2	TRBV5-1	CASKKQGNTGELFF	TGCGCCAGCAAAAAACAGGGGAACACCGGGGAGCTGTTTTTT
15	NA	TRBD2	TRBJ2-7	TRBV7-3	CASSLTSGSLYEQYF	TGTGCCAGCAGCTTAACTAGCGGGAGTCTCTACGAGCAGTACTTC
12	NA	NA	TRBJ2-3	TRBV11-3	CASSLVPGQQYF	TGTGCCAGCAGCTTAGTTCCGGGACAGCAGTATTTT
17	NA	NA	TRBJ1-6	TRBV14	CASSHRARGNYNSPLHF	TGTGCCAGCAGCCACCGAGCACGAGGGAACTATAATTCACCCCTCCACTTT
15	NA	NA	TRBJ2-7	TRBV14	CASSKPGGRSYEQYF	TGTGCCAGCAGCAAACCCGGGGGGCGCTCCTACGAGCAGTACTTC
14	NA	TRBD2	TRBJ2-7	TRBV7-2	CASSRGGYSYEQYF	TGTGCCAGCAGTCGGGGGGGGTACTCCTACGAGCAGTACTTC
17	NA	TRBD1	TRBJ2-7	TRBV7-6	CASSFGPGGTGPYEQYF	TGTGCCAGCAGCTTCGGCCCTGGCGGGACAGGGCCCTACGAGCAGTACTTC
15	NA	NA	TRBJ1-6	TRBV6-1	CASSGWTVFTSPLHF	TGTGCCAGCAGTGGCTGGACAGTCTTCACTTCACCCCTCCACTTT
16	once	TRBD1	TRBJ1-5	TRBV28	CASSFPDRASNQPQHF	TGTGCCAGCAGTTTTCCCGACAGGGCTAGCAATCAGCCCCAGCATTTT
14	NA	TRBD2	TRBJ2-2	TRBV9	CASSVAGGPGELFF	TGTGCCAGCAGCGTAGCGGGAGGGCCCGGGGAGCTGTTTTTT
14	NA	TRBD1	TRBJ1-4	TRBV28	CASGQGANDEKLFF	TGTGCCAGCGGACAGGGGGCAAATGATGAAAAACTGTTTTTT
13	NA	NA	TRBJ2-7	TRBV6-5	CASRSQGPYEQYF	TGTGCCAGCAGATCCCAGGGCCCCTACGAGCAGTACTTC
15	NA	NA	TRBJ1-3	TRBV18	CASSPLDNSGNTIYF	TGTGCCAGCTCACCGTTAGACAACTCTGGAAACACCATATATTTT
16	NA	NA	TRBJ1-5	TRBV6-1	CASSEAGGSPNQPQHF	TGTGCCAGCAGTGAAGCTGGGGGGTCCCCCAATCAGCCCCAGCATTTT
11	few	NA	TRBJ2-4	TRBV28	CATHRENIQYF	TGTGCCACTCACAGAGAAAACATTCAGTACTTC
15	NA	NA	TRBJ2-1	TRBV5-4	CASSLPGQPNKEQFF	TGTGCCAGCAGCTTACCGGGACAACCGAATAAGGAGCAGTTCTTC
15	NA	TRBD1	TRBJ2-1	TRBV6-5	CASSYSDRSGYVQFF	TGTGCCAGCAGTTACTCGGACAGGTCGGGTTATGTGCAGTTCTTC
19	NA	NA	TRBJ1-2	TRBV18	CASSPTILNLGGVDYGYTF	TGTGCCAGCTCACCGACAATTTTGAACCTTGGCGGGGTTGATTATGGCTACACCTTC
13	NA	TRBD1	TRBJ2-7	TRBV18	CASSDRVAYEQYF	TGTGCCAGCTCAGACAGGGTAGCCTACGAGCAGTACTTC
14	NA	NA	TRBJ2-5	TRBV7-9	CASSGGVRGETQYF	TGTGCCAGCAGCGGCGGGGTTAGAGGAGAGACCCAGTACTTC
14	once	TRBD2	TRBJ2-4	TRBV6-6	CASTLAGEVNIQYF	TGTGCCAGTACACTAGCGGGAGAAGTTAACATTCAGTACTTC